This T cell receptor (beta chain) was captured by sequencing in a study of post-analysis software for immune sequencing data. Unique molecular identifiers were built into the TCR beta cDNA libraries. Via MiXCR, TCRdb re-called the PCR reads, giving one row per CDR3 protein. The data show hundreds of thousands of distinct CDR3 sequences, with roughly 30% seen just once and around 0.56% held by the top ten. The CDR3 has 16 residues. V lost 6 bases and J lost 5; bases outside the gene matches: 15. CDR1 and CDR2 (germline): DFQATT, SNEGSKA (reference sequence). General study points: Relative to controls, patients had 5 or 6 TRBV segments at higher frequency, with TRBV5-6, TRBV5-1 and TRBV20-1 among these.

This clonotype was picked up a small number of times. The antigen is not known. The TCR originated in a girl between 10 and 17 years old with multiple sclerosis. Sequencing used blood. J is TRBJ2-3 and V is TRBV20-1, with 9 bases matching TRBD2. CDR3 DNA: TGCAGTGCCAACGGGATAGCGGGGGAGCGAGGAGATACGCAGTATTTT. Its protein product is CSANGIAGERGDTQYF.